What follows is one TCR beta chain and its context. In the original analysis: Scientists estimated how many nucleated cells there were by amplifying reference gene primers. Only in-frame clones appear in the TCRdb table, and some are missing; sequencing was by immunoSEQ multiplex PCR. Clone size and V and J calls were adopted from that table, with D and trimming inferred from the DNA. This table holds roughly 380,000 clones, 75% to 90% found once. The CDR3 length is 14 residues. Germline CDR1 is MDHEN and CDR2 is SYDVKM. Trimming took 2 bases from V and 4 from J, leaving 11 bases between them. This sample was included in a study of blood T cell repertoires in COVID-19. Across the study: Sites in the United States, Italy and Spain provided acute and convalescent COVID-19 samples. Sources were T cells, B-cell-depleted T cells, or PBMCs; the material itself was cDNA or gDNA.

Patients in Seattle were enrolled during active infection, then followed longitudinally. The receptor's source is a woman in her thirties or forties with COVID-19, enrolled during active disease. The V call is TRBV28, the J call TRBJ1-2; tentative D call: TRBD1 (6 bases). Sequenced material: peripheral blood. The CDR3 bases are TGTGCCAGCAGTTTAAGGGGGATGACCTATGGCTACACCTTC. Encoded protein: CASSLRGMTYGYTF.